The present TCR beta chain was sequenced within a study of cytomegalovirus exposure and HLA in healthy donors. Points on this clone: Its specificity is unknown.

Findings and limits, study-wide: Per a prior analysis, the majority of TCR beta V segments were productive roughly 90% or roughly 30% of the time. Fewer N-insertions (relative to the roughly 700-donor mean) were reportedly seen in an Asian-associated ancestry cluster in a later analysis. For TCR beta chains, V- and J-gene trimming was later linked to a missense DCLRE1C variant.

PCR primers comprised 60 Vbeta and 13 Jbeta primers. TCRdb's copy holds only in-frame clones and misses some; the assay was immunoSEQ multiplex PCR. The table has under 150,000 clones, approximately 85% seen once. This CDR3 region has 15 residues. Per germline, CDR1 SNHLY and CDR2 FYNNEI. With V trimmed by 4 bases and J by 2 bases, 3 bases remained unmatched. The source is a woman aged 25 to 39 in good health and CMV-seropositive. Sequencing was performed on PBMCs. The chain couples TRBV2 to TRBJ2-2; TRBD2 matches at 8 bases. CDR3 amino acids: CASSGLASNTGELFF. The CDR3 DNA sequence: TGTGCCAGCAGTGGACTAGCGAGCAACACCGGGGAGCTGTTTTTT.